This TCR beta chain was captured in a study of memory CD4+ T cells and cytomegalovirus serostatus. The sort gate was single viable CD3+CD4+CD8-CD45RO+ cells for memory CD4+ T cells. CD4+ T cells were isolated by positive magnetic selection. Assay used: immunoSEQ multiplex PCR; TCRdb lists only in-frame clones, some missing. The table includes 75,000 to 95,000 clones, roughly 80% detected once. CDR1 and CDR2 (germline): SEHNR, FQNEAQ (reference sequence). The CDR3 extends over 13 amino acids. Trimming removed 1 base at V and 4 bases at J, with 7 bases between. Points from the study as a whole: Median bootstrapped AUC for CMV status was about 0.96 originally, about 0.9 US-trained.

Note on this clone: Its antigen remains unidentified.

The sequencing sample was made of memory CD4+ T cells from blood. J is TRBJ1-2 and V is TRBV7-9, with D unclear. The TCR originated in an adult in good health and CMV-seronegative. The CDR3: CASSLVAIYGYTF. CDR3 DNA sequence: TGTGCCAGCAGCTTAGTGGCGATCTATGGCTACACCTTC.